This TCR beta chain is drawn from a study of human T cells and chemical hapten exposure. CDR1 and CDR2 (germline): SNHLY, FYNNEI. The length of the CDR3 is 15 residues. V lost 5 bases, J lost 8 bases, and 8 bases stayed unmatched. The sample's time point: patch test 3, about 24 weeks after DPC sensitization. Treatment of the sample: therapeutic diphenylcyclopropenone sensitization with weekly scalp DPC. Sample donors consisted of patients with alopecia, aged 18 to 70 years, who were suitable for DPC. TCRdb reanalysed the RACE reads using MiXCR and keeps one entry per CDR3 protein. The sample consists of about 89,000 distinct CDR3 sequences, 13% of them appearing once.

This sample comprised whole blood, obtained in connection with sensitization to the hapten diphenylcyclopropenone (DPC). The chain uses TRBV2 and TRBJ1-4; 10 bases map to TRBD1. The sequence came from a woman between 45 and 60 years old with alopecia areata. Some clones in this sample may be carry-over from other donors' samples. CDR3 residues: CASSKTGGAGEKLFF. For the CDR3, the DNA is TGTGCCAGCAGTAAGACAGGGGGCGCGGGCGAAAAACTGTTTTTT.